This TCR beta chain emerged from a study of cytomegalovirus exposure and HLA in healthy donors. The study, taken as a whole, reports: Presence/absence comparisons presumed near-even sequencing depth among donors. Later analysis suggested links between common viral pathogens and several top significant clusters. Reported performance of the classifier showed diagnosis of cytomegalovirus status with high specificity and sensitivity.

Germline V gives CDR1 MNHNS, CDR2 SASEGT. CDR3 length equals 12 residues. Trimming took 1 base from V and 8 from J, leaving 8 bases between them. The PCR employed 60 Vbeta primers together with 13 Jbeta primers. This table comes from immunoSEQ multiplex PCR, and its TCRdb copy is limited to in-frame clones, with some not included. Here the sample spans around 110,000 clones, 82% being singletons. This clone appeared a few times. Its target is unknown. This chain connects TRBV6-1 to TRBJ1-1; D is ambiguous. Sequenced input: PBMCs. The sequence came from a man aged 25-45 years in good health and CMV-seropositive. CDR3 DNA: TGTGCCAGCAGTGAAGTGGGCAGGGAAGCTTTCTTT. Its translation: CASSEVGREAFF.